This is a list of T cell receptor beta chains from one sample in a study of pediatric ulcerative colitis. Clones were read by immunoSEQ multiplex PCR, and TCRdb kept only the in-frame ones, dropping some. Of 30,000 to 45,000 clones listed, around 73% are singletons. The sample consisted of gut tissue. These receptors were collected from a boy younger than 18 with moderate ulcerative colitis. CDR3s include the opening cysteine and the closing phenylalanine or tryptophan. The D gene is left open where the match is weak. Expanded clones get a size class; other rows say once, few or many, or leave the size out.

clone size | J gene | V gene | D gene | CDR3 protein | CDR3 DNA
- | TRBJ2-7 | TRBV12-5 | - | CASGTGLTEQYF | TGTGCTAGTGGTACCGGACTAACAGAGCAGTACTTC
once | TRBJ1-2 | TRBV10-1 | - | CASSEGRGSTYGYTF | TGCGCCAGCAGTGAAGGGCGGGGGTCAACCTATGGCTACACCTTC
once | TRBJ2-1 | TRBV6-1 | TRBD2 | CASSAPGTSGIWGNEQFF | TGTGCCAGCAGTGCCCCCGGGACTAGCGGGATTTGGGGGAATGAGCAGTTCTTC
few | TRBJ2-5 | TRBV2 | TRBD2 | CASPGSGGRQGFQETQYF | TGTGCCAGCCCAGGTAGCGGGGGCCGGCAGGGGTTCCAAGAGACCCAGTACTTC
- | TRBJ2-3 | TRBV6-4 | - | CASSDSRSAESINTQYF | TGTGCCAGCAGTGACTCGAGAAGTGCCGAGTCGATAAATACGCAGTATTTT
medium-sized | TRBJ1-1 | TRBV2 | - | CASRPGLAYTEAFF | TGTGCCAGCAGGCCGGGGTTGGCCTACACTGAAGCTTTCTTT
- | TRBJ2-1 | TRBV30 | TRBD2 | CAWSVLAGSEQFF | TGTGCCTGGAGTGTACTAGCGGGAAGTGAGCAGTTCTTC
- | TRBJ1-4 | TRBV19 | - | CASTTPPQGAVVNEKLFF | TGTGCCAGTACCACCCCCCCCCAAGGGGCCGTAGTTAATGAAAAACTGTTTTTT
- | TRBJ1-1 | TRBV29-1 | TRBD1 | CSAYPHRGPDTEAFF | TGCAGCGCGTACCCCCACAGGGGGCCAGACACTGAAGCTTTCTTT
- | TRBJ1-1 | TRBV7-9 | - | CASSLGPTGEMGAFF | TGTGCCAGCAGCTTAGGACCGACAGGCGAAATGGGAGCTTTCTTT
- | TRBJ2-7 | TRBV7-2 | TRBD2 | CASSREVPSYEQYF | TGTGCCAGCAGCCGGGAGGTGCCATCCTACGAGCAGTACTTC
- | TRBJ1-1 | TRBV10-2 | TRBD1 | CASVQGTTEAFF | TGCGCCAGCGTACAGGGGACTACCGAAGCTTTCTTT
- | TRBJ1-1 | TRBV28 | TRBD1 | CASNPPTGGFSEAFF | TGTGCCAGCAATCCCCCCACAGGGGGCTTTTCTGAAGCTTTCTTT
- | TRBJ1-1 | TRBV9 | TRBD1 | CASSVRQGVMNTEAFF | TGTGCCAGCAGCGTTCGACAGGGGGTTATGAACACTGAAGCTTTCTTT
- | TRBJ2-2 | TRBV2 | TRBD1 | CASTRQGAGTAGELFF | TGTGCCAGCACCAGACAGGGGGCCGGAACAGCCGGGGAGCTGTTTTTT
- | TRBJ1-1 | TRBV6-6 | - | CASSHYRVLNTEAFF | TGTGCCAGCAGCCACTACCGGGTCCTGAACACTGAAGCTTTCTTT
- | TRBJ2-6 | TRBV25-1 | TRBD1 | CASSGQGLSPGANVLTF | TGTGCCAGCAGTGGACAGGGGTTGTCCCCCGGGGCCAACGTCCTGACTTTC
once | TRBJ2-1 | TRBV7-6 | TRBD1 | CASSFSIGQGANNEQFF | TGTGCCAGCAGCTTCTCAATCGGACAGGGGGCCAACAATGAGCAGTTCTTC
- | TRBJ1-6 | TRBV7-2 | - | CASSVTVNSPLHF | TGTGCCAGCAGCGTGACAGTTAATTCACCCCTCCACTTT
- | TRBJ2-2 | TRBV5-4 | TRBD2 | CASSLARGVGTGELFF | TGTGCCAGCAGCTTGGCCCGGGGGGTTGGTACCGGGGAGCTGTTTTTT
few | TRBJ2-5 | TRBV7-9 | TRBD2 | CAIKELILADQETQYF | TGTGCCATCAAGGAACTAATCCTAGCGGACCAAGAGACCCAGTACTTC
- | TRBJ2-5 | TRBV4-1 | TRBD2 | CASSWRGRGGNQETQYF | TGCGCCAGCAGCTGGCGCGGGAGGGGGGGAAATCAAGAGACCCAGTACTTC
once | TRBJ2-7 | TRBV6-6 | - | CASSYSPGSSYEQYF | TGTGCCAGCAGTTACAGTCCAGGGAGTTCCTACGAGCAGTACTTC